What follows describes a single T cell receptor (beta chain). Antigen unknown. Among the exclusions were patients with other autoimmune diseases, uncontrolled infections, pregnancy or lactation. This specimen belongs to a study of Graves' ophthalmopathy and Graves' hyperthyroidism. Study summary: Untreated patients at initial diagnosis provided peripheral blood.

Study-wide results and limits: Thyroid clonotypes that were expanded above 0.001 frequency mostly also appeared in blood. Sensitivity of roughly 64% and specificity of 72% to 85% were achieved by the model that predicted ophthalmopathy progression.

There are 13 residues in the CDR3. Germline loops: CDR1 WSHSY, CDR2 SAAADI. The trim removed 11 bases at V and 4 bases at J, leaving 9 bases unmatched. RNA transcripts yielded amplified TCR beta CDR3 regions. HTBI primers were used in a first-round RT-PCR, which preceded a second-round multiplex PCR. Each CDR3 protein is one row after TCRdb ran MiXCR on the multiplex PCR reads. In the table there are hundreds of thousands of distinct CDR3 sequences, over 40% of which are singletons. The TCR originated in an adult man with Graves' ophthalmopathy. Sequencing used peripheral blood. This chain connects TRBV10-2 to TRBJ1-2; 8 nucleotides align to TRBD1. The CDR3: CAAWTGMVYGYTF. The DNA for the CDR3 is TGCGCCGCCTGGACAGGGATGGTCTATGGCTACACCTTC.